The 9 T cell receptor beta chains below all came from one sample that was sequenced in a study of vaccination effects on CD4 cells after COVID-19. Antigens for these TCRs are unknown. At the end of 10 days of culture, CD4+ T cells were isolated. Sequencing used immunoSEQ multiplex PCR; TCRdb keeps in-frame clones, though not all of them. The sample carries 35,000 to 40,000 clones, about 80% recorded once. This specimen was CD4+ T cells from PBMCs cultured without peptide, taken before COVID-19 vaccination. All receptors come from a human donor who received a COVID-19 vaccine.

The chain employs TRBV3-1 (or the pseudogene TRBV3-2) and TRBJ1-4, with D possibly TRBD1 on 5 matching bases. There are 16 residues in the CDR3. V was pared by 1 base and J by 7 bases, with 16 bases between. Germline V gives CDR1 LGHDT, CDR2 YNNKEL (reference sequence). The CDR3 bases are TGTGCCAGCAGCCAAGTGGGTGCGGGACTAAGTGAAAAACTGTTTTTT. This gives the protein CASSQVGAGLSEKLFF.

The rearrangement uses TRBV2 and TRBJ1-1; 7 positions match TRBD1. Germline V lookup: CDR1 SNHLY, CDR2 FYNNEI. V was pared by 6 bases and J by 7 bases, with 8 bases of the junction left unmatched. This CDR3 is built from 13 residues. The CDR3 DNA reads TGTGCCAGCAGCGGGGACAGCCCTAGTGAAGCTTTCTTT. This translates into CASSGDSPSEAFF.

The V gene is TRBV6-5, the J gene TRBJ1-1; D remains ambiguous. The CDR3 totals 15 residues. The ends were cut back, 2 bases at V and 0 bases at J, with 10 bases in the middle. Per germline, CDR1 MNHEY and CDR2 SVGAGI. The CDR3 here is CASSYVQVMNTEAFF. CDR3 coding DNA: TGTGCCAGCAGTTACGTCCAGGTTATGAACACTGAAGCTTTCTTT.

The CDR3 DNA is TGTGCCACCCAGGGTAGGGGCCCATCGCTCGATGGCTACACCTTC. Translating it yields CATQGRGPSLDGYTF. This chain uses TRBV24-1 with TRBJ1-2; a weak D match, TRBD1 (5 bases). The V end was cut by 9 bases, the J end by 6 bases, with 22 bases between. The length of the CDR3 is 15 residues. Germline V CDR1 and CDR2: KGHDR, SFDVKD.

This chain connects TRBV7-3 to TRBJ1-1; D remains ambiguous. CDR3 size: 13 residues. The V gene's germline CDR1 is SGHTA and CDR2 FQGTGA. Trimming stripped 4 bases from V and 1 base from J, with 7 bases between. CDR3 loop: CASSSTRNTEAFF. The CDR3 DNA reads TGTGCCAGCAGCTCGACAAGGAACACTGAAGCTTTCTTT. The variable domain in full, completed from reference TRBV7-3 and TRBJ1-1, reads GAGVSQTPSNKVTEKGKYVELRCDPISGHTALYWYRQSLGQGPEFLIYFQGTGAADDSGLPNDRFFAVRPEGSVSTLKIQRTERGDSAVYLCASSSTRNTEAFFGQGTRLTVV.

The V and J genes are TRBV27 and TRBJ1-1, with D perhaps TRBD1 (6 bases). V dropped 5 bases and J dropped 7 bases, with 20 bases sitting between them. The CDR3 has 15 amino acids. The germline V gene has CDR1 MNHEY and CDR2 SMNVEV (reference sequence). In nucleotides, the CDR3 is TGTGCCAGCAGTACTCGACAGGTCGCGGGGGGTGAAGCTTTCTTT. Protein product: CASSTRQVAGGEAFF.

This clone was found a few times. The V call is TRBV7-2, the J call TRBJ2-1, with 8 bases matching TRBD1. The CDR3 has 18 residues. The germline V gene has CDR1 SGHTA and CDR2 FQGNSA. V lost 2 bases, J lost 0 bases, and 9 bases stayed unmatched. CDR3 sequence reads: CASSLPTGQGRSYNEQFF. Here the CDR3 DNA reads TGTGCCAGCAGCTTACCTACCGGACAGGGCCGCTCCTACAATGAGCAGTTCTTC.

This rearrangement joins TRBV19 to TRBJ1-2; possible D gene TRBD1, 6 bases. V was cut by 7 bases and J by 4 bases, with 13 bases left in between. CDR3 length: 13 amino acids. Looked up from germline, CDR1 is LNHDA and CDR2 is SQIVND (reference sequence). The DNA of the CDR3 is TGTGCCAGTAACACCGGGACAAGCTATGGCTACACCTTC. The encoded protein is CASNTGTSYGYTF.

V is TRBV7-3 and J is TRBJ2-3; the D is unclear. Germline assignment: CDR1 SGHTA and CDR2 FQGTGA. CDR3 size: 14 residues. Trimming took off 4 bases at V and 0 bases at J, with 8 bases between the two ends. The chain's CDR3 is CASSWATSTDTQYF. CDR3 nucleotides: TGTGCCAGCAGCTGGGCCACTAGCACAGATACGCAGTATTTT.